This T cell receptor beta chain was observed in a study of T cells after yellow fever vaccination. Study at large: SMART-Seq v4 Ultra Low Input handled preparation of low-cell-number fractions.

Broader study findings: FACS-sorted repertoires could contain abundant clonotypes contaminating from the bulk population. At around 96% for CD4 and over 80% for CD8, most primary-vaccination clones showed up again after the booster.

There are many counts of this clonotype. Its cognate antigen is unknown. The germline V and J ends were trimmed by 6 bases and 2 bases, with 13 bases remaining between them. Germline CDR1 is SNHLY and CDR2 is FYNNEI. CDR3 size: 14 residues. The study made its TCR cDNA through 5'RACE template switching. That step introduced a universal primer site along with UMIs. TCRdb recomputed calls from the 5' RACE reads with MiXCR, one row per CDR3 protein. The table has roughly 250,000 distinct CDR3 sequences, 10% to 15% seen once; the top ten hold about 0.54%. The gene calls are TRBV2 and TRBJ2-5; D call uncertain. The sample was CD4+ T cells sorted from PBMCs, taken 45 days after the yellow fever booster vaccination. The TCR comes from a man aged 30 to 45 who received the YFV17D yellow fever vaccine. CDR3 nucleotide sequence: TGTGCCAGCAGCCCGGAGCTGTTTCAAGAGACCCAGTACTTC. It is translated as CASSPELFQETQYF.